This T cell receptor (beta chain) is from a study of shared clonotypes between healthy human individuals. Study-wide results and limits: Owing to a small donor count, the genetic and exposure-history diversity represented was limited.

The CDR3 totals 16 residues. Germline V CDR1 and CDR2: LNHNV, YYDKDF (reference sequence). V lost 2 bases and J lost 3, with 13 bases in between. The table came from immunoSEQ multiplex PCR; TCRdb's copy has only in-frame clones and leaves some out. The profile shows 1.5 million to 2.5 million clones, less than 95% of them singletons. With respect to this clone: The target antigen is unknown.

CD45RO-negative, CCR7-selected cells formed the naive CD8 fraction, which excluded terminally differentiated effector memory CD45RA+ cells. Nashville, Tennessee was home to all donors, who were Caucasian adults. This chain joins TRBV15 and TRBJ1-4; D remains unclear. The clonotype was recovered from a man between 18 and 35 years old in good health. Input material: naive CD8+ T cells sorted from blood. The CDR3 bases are TGTGCCACCAGCAGACCCCCCGAGGGAGCTAATGAAAAACTGTTTTTT. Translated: CATSRPPEGANEKLFF. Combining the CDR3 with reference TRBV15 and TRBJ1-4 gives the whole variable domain DAMVIQNPRYQVTQFGKPVTLSCSQTLNHNVMYWYQQKSSQAPKLLFHYYDKDFNNEADTPDNFQSRRPNTSFCFLDIRSPGLGDTAMYLCATSRPPEGANEKLFFGSGTQLSVL.